A selection of T cell receptor beta chains follows, all from one sample in a study of response to subunit inactivated influenza vaccine. One entry per CDR3 protein results from TCRdb running MiXCR on the RT-PCR reads. The profile covers a few hundred thousand distinct CDR3 sequences, with approximately 11% appearing a single time and around 12% taken by the ten largest. The sequenced sample was PBMCs from blood, obtained 35 to 45 days after vaccination. The receptors shown here come from a man in his forties or fifties who received an inactivated influenza vaccine. The CDR3 runs from the conserved cysteine through the conserved F or W. Each record gives: J gene, D gene, V gene, clone size, CDR3 protein, CDR3 DNA. A D gene is named only where the DNA matches it firmly. Some rows have no size entry. The others give once, few or many, or a class for an expanded clone.

>TRBJ2-3|.|TRBV6-1|.
CASGRWGGTDTQYF
TGTGCCAGCGGCCGATGGGGAGGCACAGATACGCAGTATTTT
>TRBJ2-6|.|TRBV10-2|.
CASSFANVLTF
TGCGCCAGTTCCTTTGCCAACGTCCTGACTTTC
>TRBJ1-5|TRBD1|TRBV23-1|few
CASSQRPDRPRNQPQHF
TGCGCCAGCAGTCAACGGCCGGACAGGCCTAGAAATCAGCCCCAGCATTTT
>TRBJ2-3|TRBD2|TRBV7-9|.
CASSPEGLRGDTQYF
TGTGCCAGCAGCCCTGAGGGACTAAGGGGAGATACGCAGTATTTT
>TRBJ1-2|.|TRBV7-2|.
CASSSTRTAWGYTF
TGTGCCAGCAGCTCGACAAGGACGGCTTGGGGCTACACCTTC
>TRBJ2-5|TRBD2|TRBV3-1|.
CASSLLAGGVSQETQYF
TGTGCCAGCAGCCTGTTAGCGGGGGGGGTCTCCCAAGAGACCCAGTACTTC
>TRBJ2-7|TRBD2|TRBV10-3|few
CAIRTSDTYEQYF
TGTGCCATCCGGACTAGCGACACCTACGAGCAGTACTTC
>TRBJ2-3|.|TRBV9|many
CASSVATNTDTQYF
TGTGCCAGCAGCGTAGCTACCAACACAGATACGCAGTATTTT
>TRBJ2-5|.|TRBV3-1|.
CASSLRGGRETQYF
TGTGCCAGCAGTCTTAGGGGGGGCCGAGAGACCCAGTACTTC
>TRBJ2-5|.|TRBV6-2/TRBV6-3|few
CASSYPAQRQTQYF
TGTGCCAGCAGTTACCCCGCCCAGCGTCAGACCCAGTACTTC
>TRBJ2-7|TRBD1|TRBV29-1|few
CSVGNRQGPYEQYF
TGCAGCGTGGGGAATAGACAGGGCCCCTACGAGCAGTACTTC
>TRBJ2-3|TRBD2|TRBV27|few
CASSFTSGDTQYF
TGTGCCAGCAGTTTTACTAGCGGAGATACGCAGTATTTT
>TRBJ2-2|TRBD1|TRBV27|few
CASSSGTGSTGELFF
TGTGCCAGCAGTTCTGGGACAGGGAGCACCGGGGAGCTGTTTTTT
>TRBJ2-2|TRBD1|TRBV20-1|many
CSARDRRQGYSGELFF
TGCAGTGCTAGAGATCGAAGACAGGGCTACTCCGGGGAGCTGTTTTTT
>TRBJ2-7|.|TRBV27|many
CASSPTLTGHEQYF
TGTGCCAGCAGTCCGACCCTCACCGGCCACGAGCAGTACTTC
>TRBJ2-3|.|TRBV20-1|.
CSAGDSTDTQYF
TGCAGTGCGGGGGACTCTACAGATACGCAGTATTTT
>TRBJ1-5|.|TRBV2|few
CASSAQGRGSNQPQHF
TGTGCCAGCAGTGCCCAGGGGAGGGGCAGCAATCAGCCCCAGCATTTT
>TRBJ2-7|.|TRBV27|few
CASSLNRIYEQYF
TGTGCCAGCAGTTTAAACAGGATTTACGAGCAGTACTTC
>TRBJ1-1|TRBD1|TRBV12-3/TRBV12-4|.
CATAAGGVLDTEAFF
TGTGCCACCGCGGCAGGGGGCGTCTTGGATACTGAAGCTTTCTTT
>TRBJ1-2|.|TRBV12-3/TRBV12-4|many
CASSLGGGYTF
TGTGCCAGCAGCCTAGGGGGGGGCTACACCTTC
>TRBJ2-5|.|TRBV25-1|.
CASSEYVRGNRDTQYF
TGTGCCAGCAGTGAATATGTCAGGGGAAATAGGGATACCCAGTACTTC
>TRBJ2-7|.|TRBV12-3/TRBV12-4|few
CASRAPGPLYEQYF
TGTGCCAGCAGAGCTCCGGGACCTCTGTACGAGCAGTACTTC
>TRBJ2-6|.|TRBV14|many
CASSQTGTGANVLTF
TGTGCCAGCAGCCAGACAGGAACTGGGGCCAACGTCCTGACTTTC
>TRBJ1-2|.|TRBV11-2|.
CASSLVIGSGQINYGYTF
TGTGCCAGCAGCTTAGTGATCGGCAGCGGACAGATTAACTATGGCTACACCTTC
>TRBJ2-1|.|TRBV5-1|many
CASSWAGNGNEQFF
TGCGCCAGCAGCTGGGCAGGGAATGGCAATGAGCAGTTCTTC
>TRBJ2-2|TRBD1|TRBV7-2|few
CASVRQGAIGELFF
TGTGCCAGCGTTAGGCAGGGGGCCATCGGGGAGCTGTTTTTT
>TRBJ1-2|.|TRBV4-3|.
CASSQDSGYGYGYTF
TGCGCCAGCAGCCAAGACTCAGGGTACGGCTATGGCTACACCTTC
>TRBJ1-5|.|TRBV4-3|few
CASSQGPIEEPQHF
TGCGCCAGCAGCCAAGGGCCGATCGAGGAGCCCCAGCATTTT
>TRBJ2-3|.|TRBV6-2/TRBV6-3|.
CASSYVSVTDTQYF
TGTGCCAGCAGTTACGTTTCGGTGACAGATACGCAGTATTTT
>TRBJ2-3|.|TRBV27|.
CASSPRRAGPPDTQYF
TGTGCCAGCAGCCCTAGACGGGCGGGGCCCCCAGATACGCAGTATTTT
>TRBJ2-1|.|TRBV11-2|many
CASSSNERGSARVHNEQFF
TGTGCCAGCAGCTCCAACGAAAGGGGAAGCGCGAGGGTTCACAATGAGCAGTTCTTC
>TRBJ2-5|.|TRBV20-1|many
CSAHRSLGVQETQYF
TGCAGTGCCCACAGATCTCTTGGGGTCCAAGAGACCCAGTACTTC
>TRBJ2-3|TRBD2|TRBV9|.
CASSVLAGELDTQYF
TGTGCCAGCAGCGTACTAGCGGGAGAGCTGGATACGCAGTATTTT
>TRBJ1-2|.|TRBV20-1|many
CSAAVGGVYGYTF
TGCAGTGCTGCAGTGGGGGGCGTCTATGGCTACACCTTC
>TRBJ2-6|.|TRBV24-1|once
CATSGPDGTSGANVLTF
TGTGCCACCAGTGGCCCGGACGGAACCTCTGGGGCCAACGTCCTGACTTTC
>TRBJ2-1|TRBD2|TRBV7-9|.
CASSVGLAGEEQFF
TGTGCCAGCAGCGTCGGACTAGCGGGAGAGGAGCAGTTCTTC
>TRBJ2-1|TRBD1|TRBV6-2/TRBV6-3|many
CASSLRTGGFYNEQFF
TGTGCCAGCAGTCTCAGGACAGGGGGCTTCTACAATGAGCAGTTCTTC
>TRBJ2-3|.|TRBV4-1|many
CASSQQRNRYTDTQYF
TGCGCCAGCAGCCAACAGAGGAATCGTTACACAGATACGCAGTATTTT
>TRBJ2-5|TRBD2|TRBV28|few
CASSPSRTSQETQYF
TGTGCCAGCAGTCCAAGCAGGACTAGTCAAGAGACCCAGTACTTC
>TRBJ2-5|.|TRBV12-3/TRBV12-4|few
CASSFEADQETQYF
TGTGCCAGCAGTTTTGAGGCAGACCAAGAGACCCAGTACTTC
>TRBJ2-2|.|TRBV7-2|many
CASTIQGNTGELFF
TGTGCCAGCACCATACAGGGGAACACCGGGGAGCTGTTTTTT